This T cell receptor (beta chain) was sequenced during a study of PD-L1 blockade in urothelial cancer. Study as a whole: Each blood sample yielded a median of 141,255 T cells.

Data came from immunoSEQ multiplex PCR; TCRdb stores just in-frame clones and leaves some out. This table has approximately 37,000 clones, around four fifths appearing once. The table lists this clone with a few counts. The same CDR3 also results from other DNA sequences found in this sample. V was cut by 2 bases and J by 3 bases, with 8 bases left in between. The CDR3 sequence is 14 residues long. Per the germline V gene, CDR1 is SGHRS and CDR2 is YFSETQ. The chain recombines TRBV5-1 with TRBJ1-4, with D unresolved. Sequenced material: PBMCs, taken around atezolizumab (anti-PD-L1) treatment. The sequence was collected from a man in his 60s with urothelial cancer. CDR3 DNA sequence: TGCGCCAGCAGCTTAAACGGAGCTAATGAAAAACTGTTTTTT. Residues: CASSLNGANEKLFF.